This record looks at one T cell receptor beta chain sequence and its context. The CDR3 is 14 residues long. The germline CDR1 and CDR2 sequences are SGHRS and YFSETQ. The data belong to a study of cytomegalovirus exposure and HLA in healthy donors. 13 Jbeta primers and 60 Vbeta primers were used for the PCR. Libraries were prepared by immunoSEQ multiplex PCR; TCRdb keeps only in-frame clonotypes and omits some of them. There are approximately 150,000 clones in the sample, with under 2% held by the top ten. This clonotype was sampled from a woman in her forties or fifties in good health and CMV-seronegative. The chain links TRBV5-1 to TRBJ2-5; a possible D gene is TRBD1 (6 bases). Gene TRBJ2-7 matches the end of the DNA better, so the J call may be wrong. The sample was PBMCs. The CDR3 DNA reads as TGCGCCAGCAGCCGGCAGGGGAGCTCCTACGAGCAGTACTTC. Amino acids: CASSRQGSSYEQYF.